This passage covers 12 T cell receptor beta chains from one sample sequenced in a study of cytomegalovirus exposure and HLA in healthy donors. The study ran its PCR with 60 Vbeta and 13 Jbeta primers. Profiling relied on immunoSEQ multiplex PCR, and the TCRdb table lists in-frame clones only, not all of them. The sample consists of 95,000 to 150,000 clones, approximately 78% of them appearing once. The sequencing input was PBMCs. The receptors originated from a man in his forties in good health and CMV-seronegative.

A remark on this clone: Compared with germline, one end of the junction differs, possibly owing to a read error. V and J are TRBV27 and TRBJ2-6, with D perhaps matching TRBD1 (5 bases). The CDR3 runs 18 residues. Germline loops: CDR1 MNHEY, CDR2 SMNVEV (reference sequence). In DNA form, the CDR3 reads TGTGCCAGCAGTTTCTTTCAGACAAGTCCCTCTGGGGCCAACGGCCTGACTTTC. Encoded protein: CASSFFQTSPSGANGLTF.

This chain uses TRBV7-2 with TRBJ1-2; TRBD1 is a possible D gene (6 bases). Trimming stripped 5 bases from V and 3 bases from J, with 16 bases between. CDR3 size: 15 residues. CDR1 is SGHTA, CDR2 FQGNSA, per germline. CDR3 sequence (DNA): TGTGCCAGCAGCCCTAGGGGGTCTCGGGACTATGGCTACACCTTC. Amino acid sequence: CASSPRGSRDYGYTF. Complete variable domain (other parts from reference TRBV7-2 and TRBJ1-2): GAGVSQSPSNKVTEKGKDVELRCDPISGHTALYWYRQSLGQGLEFLIYFQGNSAPDKSGLPSDRFSAERTGGSVSTLTIQRTQQEDSAVYLCASSPRGSRDYGYTFGSGTRLTVV.

This clone showed up just a few times. This sequence joins TRBV20-1 and TRBJ2-7, with a possible D match to TRBD2 (5 bases). In germline, CDR1 is DFQATT, CDR2 SNEGSKA (reference sequence). This CDR3 has 11 residues. V dropped 3 bases and J dropped 7 bases, with 10 bases sitting between them. CDR3 sequence (DNA): TGCAGTGCTAGTCCTTGGGAGGAGCAGTACTTC. Protein sequence: CSASPWEEQYF.

J is TRBJ2-5 and V is TRBV27; 14 bases line up with TRBD2. Germline lookup yields CDR1 MNHEY and CDR2 SMNVEV (reference sequence). With V trimmed by 3 bases and J by 3 bases, 6 bases remained unmatched. The CDR3 loop spans 17 amino acids. The CDR3: CASSFGLAGGAKETQYF. For the CDR3, the DNA is TGTGCCAGCAGTTTCGGACTAGCGGGAGGTGCGAAAGAGACCCAGTACTTC.

The chain carries TRBV7-2 and TRBJ1-5; D is ambiguous. The CDR3 spans 17 residues. Germline CDR1 reads SGHTA; CDR2 reads FQGNSA. V was cut by 5 bases and J by 6 bases, with 23 bases left in between. The CDR3 DNA is TGTGCCAGCAGCAAAAGAGGTTATGGCGGGGAACGTCAGCCCCAGCATTTT. This sequence encodes CASSKRGYGGERQPQHF.

The V call is TRBV2, the J call TRBJ1-4; 7 bases are a match to TRBD1. The CDR3 runs to 16 residues. Per germline, CDR1 SNHLY and CDR2 FYNNEI. The V and J ends lost 6 bases and 0 bases, in that order; junction bases with no gene match: 7. This chain's CDR3 is CASRRDRMTTNEKLFF. CDR3 sequence (DNA): TGTGCCAGCAGACGGGACAGAATGACAACTAATGAAAAACTGTTTTTT.

The CDR3 coding sequence is TGTGCCAGCAGCGTAGAGGTGCGGTACAATGAGCAGTTCTTC. Residues: CASSVEVRYNEQFF. This chain links TRBV9 with TRBJ2-1, with D hard to call. Trimming left V 0 bases short and J 4 bases short, with 8 bases between. The CDR3 totals 14 residues. Germline V lookup: CDR1 SGDLS, CDR2 YYNGEE.

This chain uses TRBV10-3 with TRBJ1-5; no definite D call. Germline V gives CDR1 ENHRY, CDR2 SYGVKD. This CDR3 spans 13 amino acids. The V end lost 3 bases, the J end lost 4 bases, and 7 bases lay between the germline ends. CDR3 nucleotide sequence: TGTGCCATCAGTGATAAGGAGAATCAGCCCCAGCATTTT. It codes for CAISDKENQPQHF.

The chain is built from TRBV12-5 and TRBJ2-3; TRBD2 matches at 9 bases. The V gene end was trimmed by 5 bases and the J gene end by 5 bases; junction bases not matched to a gene: 8. CDR1 LGHNT and CDR2 FRNRAP come from the germline V gene. The CDR3 contains 15 residues. This chain's CDR3 is CASGRGLAERDTQYF. The CDR3 region has the DNA TGTGCTAGTGGTAGGGGACTAGCCGAGAGAGATACGCAGTATTTT.

This clone was seen just once. The gene calls are TRBV7-2 and TRBJ1-6, with a weak D call TRBD1 (6 bases). The CDR3 is 13 residues long. Trimming removed 5 bases at V and 9 bases at J, with 11 bases between. CDR1 and CDR2 from the germline V gene are SGHTA and FQGNSA. The CDR3 nucleotides are TGTGCCAGCAGCATTCAGGGGAGTTCACCCCTCCACTTT. The encoded protein is CASSIQGSSPLHF.

This chain uses TRBV7-8 with TRBJ2-7; 8 positions match TRBD2. This CDR3 is built from 15 residues. V gave up 6 bases and J gave up 2 bases; unmatched junction bases: 9. Germline CDR1 is SGHVS and CDR2 is FQNEAQ. The CDR3 sequence: CASRPTSGYPYEQYF. CDR3 nucleotide sequence: TGTGCCAGCAGACCCACTAGCGGATACCCCTACGAGCAGTACTTC.

This sequence joins TRBV7-8 and TRBJ1-4; D remains ambiguous. Germline V gives CDR1 SGHVS, CDR2 FQNEAQ. V was shortened by 2 bases and J by 5 bases, with 12 bases between the two germline ends. The CDR3 contains 15 residues. The CDR3 reads CASSLLQRSNEKLFF. The DNA of the CDR3 is TGTGCCAGCAGCTTATTGCAGAGGAGCAATGAAAAACTGTTTTTT.